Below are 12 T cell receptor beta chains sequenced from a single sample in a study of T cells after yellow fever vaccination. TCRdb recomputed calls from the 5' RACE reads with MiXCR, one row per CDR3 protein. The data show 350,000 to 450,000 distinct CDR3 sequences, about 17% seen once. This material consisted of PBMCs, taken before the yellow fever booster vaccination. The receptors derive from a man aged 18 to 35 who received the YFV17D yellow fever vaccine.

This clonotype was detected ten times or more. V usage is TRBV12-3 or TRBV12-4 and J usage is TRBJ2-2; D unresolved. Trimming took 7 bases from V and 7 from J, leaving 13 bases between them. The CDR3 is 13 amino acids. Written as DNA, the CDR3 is TGTGCCAGCATCCGGGCTGGAATCGGGGAGCTGTTTTTT. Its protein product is CASIRAGIGELFF.

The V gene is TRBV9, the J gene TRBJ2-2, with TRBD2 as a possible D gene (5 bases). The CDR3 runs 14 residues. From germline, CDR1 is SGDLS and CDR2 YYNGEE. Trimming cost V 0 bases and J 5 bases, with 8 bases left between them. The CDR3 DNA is TGTGCCAGCAGCGTAGCTACGGGAACCGGGGAGCTGTTTTTT. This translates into CASSVATGTGELFF.

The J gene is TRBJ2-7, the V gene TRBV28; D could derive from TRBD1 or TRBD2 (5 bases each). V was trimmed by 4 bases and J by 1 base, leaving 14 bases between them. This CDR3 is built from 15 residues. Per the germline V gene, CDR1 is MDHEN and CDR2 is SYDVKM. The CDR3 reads CASSYSGPWSYEQYV. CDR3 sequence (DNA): TGTGCCAGCAGTTACTCGGGGCCGTGGTCCTACGAGCAGTACGTC.

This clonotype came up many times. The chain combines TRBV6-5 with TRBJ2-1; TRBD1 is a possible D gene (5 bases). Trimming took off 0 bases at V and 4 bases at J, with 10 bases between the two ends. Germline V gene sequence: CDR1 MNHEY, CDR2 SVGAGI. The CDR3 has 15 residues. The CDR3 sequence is CASSYSWGLYNEQFF. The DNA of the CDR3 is TGTGCCAGCAGTTACTCCTGGGGCCTATACAATGAGCAGTTCTTC.

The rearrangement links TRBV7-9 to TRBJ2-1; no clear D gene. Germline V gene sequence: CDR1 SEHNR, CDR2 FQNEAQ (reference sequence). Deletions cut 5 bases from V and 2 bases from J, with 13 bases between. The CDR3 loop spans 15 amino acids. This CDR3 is CASSPDGGPYNEQFF. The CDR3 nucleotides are TGTGCCAGCAGCCCCGACGGCGGACCCTACAATGAGCAGTTCTTC.

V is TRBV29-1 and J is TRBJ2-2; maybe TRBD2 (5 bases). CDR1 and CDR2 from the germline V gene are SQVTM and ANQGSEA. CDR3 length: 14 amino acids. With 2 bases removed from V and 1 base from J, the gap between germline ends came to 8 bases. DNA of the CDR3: TGCAGCGTTGAACCGGGAAAGAACACCGGGGAGCTGTTTTTT. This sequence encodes CSVEPGKNTGELFF.

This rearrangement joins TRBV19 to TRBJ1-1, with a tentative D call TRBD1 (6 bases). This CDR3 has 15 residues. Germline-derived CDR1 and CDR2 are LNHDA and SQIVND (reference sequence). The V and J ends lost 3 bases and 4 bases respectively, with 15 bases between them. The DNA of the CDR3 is TGTGCCAGTAGTATTCCGGGGGGCGGCGGCACTGAAGCTTTCTTT. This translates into CASSIPGGGGTEAFF.

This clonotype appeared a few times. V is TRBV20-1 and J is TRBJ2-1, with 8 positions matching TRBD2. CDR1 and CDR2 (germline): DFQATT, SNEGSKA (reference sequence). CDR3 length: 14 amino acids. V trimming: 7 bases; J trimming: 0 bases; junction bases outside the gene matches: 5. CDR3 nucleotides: TGCAGTGGATGGGCGGGGGGCTCCTACAATGAGCAGTTCTTC. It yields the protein CSGWAGGSYNEQFF.

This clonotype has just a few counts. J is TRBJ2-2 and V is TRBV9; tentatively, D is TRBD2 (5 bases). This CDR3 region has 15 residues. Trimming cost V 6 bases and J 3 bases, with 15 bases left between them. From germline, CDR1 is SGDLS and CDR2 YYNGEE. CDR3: CASTEPGSDTGELFF. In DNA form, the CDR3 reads TGTGCCAGCACCGAACCGGGGTCGGACACCGGGGAGCTGTTTTTT.

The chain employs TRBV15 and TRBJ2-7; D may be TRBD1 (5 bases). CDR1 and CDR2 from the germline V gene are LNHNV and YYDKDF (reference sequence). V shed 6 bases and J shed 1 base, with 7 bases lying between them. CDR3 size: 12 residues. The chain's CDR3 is CATSPGSYEQYF. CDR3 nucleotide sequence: TGTGCCACCAGTCCAGGGTCCTACGAGCAGTACTTC.

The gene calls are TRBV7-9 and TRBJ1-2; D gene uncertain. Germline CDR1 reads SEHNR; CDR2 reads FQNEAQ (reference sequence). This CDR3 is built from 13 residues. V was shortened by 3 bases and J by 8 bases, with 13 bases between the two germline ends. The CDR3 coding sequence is TGTGCCAGCAGCTTTAAGGCCTCGGGCGGCTACACCTTC. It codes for CASSFKASGGYTF.

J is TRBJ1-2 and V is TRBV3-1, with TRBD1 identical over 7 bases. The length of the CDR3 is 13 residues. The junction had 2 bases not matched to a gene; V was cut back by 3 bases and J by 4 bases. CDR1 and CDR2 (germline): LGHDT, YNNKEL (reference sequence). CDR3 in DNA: TGTGCCAGCAGCCAGGGACAGTTCTATGGCTACACCTTC. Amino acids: CASSQGQFYGYTF. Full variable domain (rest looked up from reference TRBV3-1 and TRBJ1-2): DTAVSQTPKYLVTQMGNDKSIKCEQNLGHDTMYWYKQDSKKFLKIMFSYNNKELIINETVPNRFSPKSPDKAHLNLHINSLELGDSAVYFCASSQGQFYGYTFGSGTRLTVV.